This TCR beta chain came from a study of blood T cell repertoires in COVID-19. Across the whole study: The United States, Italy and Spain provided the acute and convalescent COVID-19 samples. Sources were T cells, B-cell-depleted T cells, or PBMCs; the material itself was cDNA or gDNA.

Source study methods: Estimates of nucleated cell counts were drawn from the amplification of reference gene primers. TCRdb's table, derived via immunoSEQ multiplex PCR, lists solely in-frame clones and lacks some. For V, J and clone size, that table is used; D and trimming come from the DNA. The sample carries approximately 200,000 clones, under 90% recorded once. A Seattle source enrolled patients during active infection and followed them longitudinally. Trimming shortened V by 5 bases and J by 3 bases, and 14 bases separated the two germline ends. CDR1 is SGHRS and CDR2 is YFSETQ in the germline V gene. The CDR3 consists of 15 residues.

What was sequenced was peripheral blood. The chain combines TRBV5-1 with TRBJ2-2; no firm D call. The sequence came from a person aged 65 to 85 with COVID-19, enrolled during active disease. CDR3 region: CASSPTGVDTGELFF. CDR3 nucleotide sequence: TGCGCCAGCAGTCCCACGGGTGTCGACACCGGGGAGCTGTTTTTT.